The T cell receptor (beta chain) under discussion was sequenced for a study of post-analysis software for immune sequencing data. TCR beta cDNA libraries included unique molecular identifiers. T cells numbering roughly 0.85 to 10 million gave rise to roughly 550,000 cDNA molecules. TCRdb re-called the PCR reads with MiXCR, one entry per CDR3 protein. The sample shows some 890,000 distinct CDR3 sequences, around 53% of them seen only once. Study-wide results and caveats: Comparison with controls showed significantly lower normalized Chao1 diversity in multiple sclerosis patients.

As for this clonotype: Its specificity is not known.

What was sequenced was blood. This clonotype originated in a girl aged 10-17 years with multiple sclerosis.

As DNA, the CDR3 is TGTGCCAGCAACAGGGGGCTCAATGAGCAGTTCTTC. It specifies CASNRGLNEQFF. This sequence joins TRBV7-9 and TRBJ2-1; 9 nucleotides line up with TRBD1. V lost 7 bases and J lost 6; bases outside the gene matches: 1. This CDR3 contains 12 residues. Per the germline V gene, CDR1 is SEHNR and CDR2 is FQNEAQ (reference sequence).